This T cell receptor beta chain derives from a study of tumor and adjacent non-tumor tissue in lung cancer. The overall study: Around 4.5 million productive TCRbeta reads were obtained per sample on average. Findings and caveats of the study: Compared with tumor, normal lung showed significantly lower TCR diversity. Top 100 clones took a larger repertoire share in normal lung.

No cell sorting was done before RNA was extracted from the tissue. Points on this clonotype: The antigen is not known.

Three rounds of nested PCR, following a modified ARM-PCR protocol, produced the TCRbeta library. Each CDR3 protein is one row after TCRdb ran MiXCR on the multiplex PCR reads. Of under 150,000 distinct CDR3 sequences in the sample, around 65% were seen once. The CDR3 consists of 16 residues. J lost 0 bases, V lost 6 bases, and 4 bases had no gene match. The receptor was derived from a man in his fifties or sixties with small cell lung cancer. The sample comprised lung tumor tissue. The V and J genes are TRBV12-3 or TRBV12-4 and TRBJ2-5; 13 positions match TRBD2. CDR3 DNA sequence: TGTGCCAGCAGCGGACTAGCGGGAGTTTACCAAGAGACCCAGTACTTC. This gives the protein CASSGLAGVYQETQYF.